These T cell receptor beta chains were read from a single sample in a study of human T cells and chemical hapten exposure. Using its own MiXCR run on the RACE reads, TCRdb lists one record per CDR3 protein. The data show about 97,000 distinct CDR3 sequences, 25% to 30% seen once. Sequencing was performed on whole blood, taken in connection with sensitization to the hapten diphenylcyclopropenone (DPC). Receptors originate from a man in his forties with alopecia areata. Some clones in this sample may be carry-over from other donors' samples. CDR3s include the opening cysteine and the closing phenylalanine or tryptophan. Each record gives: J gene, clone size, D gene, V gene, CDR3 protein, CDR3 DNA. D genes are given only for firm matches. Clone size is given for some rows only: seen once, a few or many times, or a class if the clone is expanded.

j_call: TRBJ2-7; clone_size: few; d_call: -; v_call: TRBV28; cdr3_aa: CASSLYYEQYF; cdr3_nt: TGTGCCAGCAGCCTCTACTACGAGCAGTACTTC
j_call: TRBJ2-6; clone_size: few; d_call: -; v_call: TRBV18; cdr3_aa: CASSTTLNGANVLTF; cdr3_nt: TGTGCCAGCTCAACGACCCTCAATGGGGCCAACGTCCTGACTTTC
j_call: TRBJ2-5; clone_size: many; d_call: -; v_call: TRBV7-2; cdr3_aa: CASSLLETQYF; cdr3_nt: TGTGCCAGCAGCTTACTAGAGACCCAGTACTTC
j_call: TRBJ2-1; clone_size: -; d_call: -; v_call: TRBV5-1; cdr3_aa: CASTGTNGGEQFF; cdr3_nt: TGCGCCAGCACCGGGACGAACGGTGGTGAGCAGTTCTTC
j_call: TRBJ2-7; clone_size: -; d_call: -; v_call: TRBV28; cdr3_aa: CASSLYISYEQYF; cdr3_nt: TGTGCCAGCAGTTTATACATTTCCTACGAGCAGTACTTC
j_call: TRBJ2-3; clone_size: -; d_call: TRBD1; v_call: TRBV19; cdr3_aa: CASSAGQGGTQYF; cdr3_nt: TGTGCCAGTAGTGCTGGACAGGGGGGAACGCAGTATTTT
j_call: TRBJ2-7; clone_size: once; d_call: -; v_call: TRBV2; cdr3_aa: CASRKGSYEQYF; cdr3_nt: TGTGCCAGCAGGAAGGGGTCCTACGAGCAGTACTTC
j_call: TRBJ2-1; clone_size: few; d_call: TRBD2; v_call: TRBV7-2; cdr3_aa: CASSLPGLAGGSEQFF; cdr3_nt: TGTGCCAGCAGCTTACCTGGGCTAGCGGGAGGATCTGAGCAGTTCTTC
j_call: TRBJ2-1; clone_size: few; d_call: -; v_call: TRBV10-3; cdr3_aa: CAISDRAYNEQFF; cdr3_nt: TGTGCCATCAGTGATAGGGCCTACAATGAGCAGTTCTTC
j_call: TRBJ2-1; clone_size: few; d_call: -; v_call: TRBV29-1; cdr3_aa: CSVVELAGHTYNEQFF; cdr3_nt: TGCAGCGTTGTAGAACTAGCTGGACATACCTACAATGAGCAGTTCTTC
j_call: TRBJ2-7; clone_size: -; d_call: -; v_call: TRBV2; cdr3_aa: CASSLEVGKAYEQYF; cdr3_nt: TGTGCCAGCAGTCTTGAGGTTGGAAAAGCCTACGAGCAGTACTTC
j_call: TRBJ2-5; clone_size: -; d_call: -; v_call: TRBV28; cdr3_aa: CASPQGEGEQETQYF; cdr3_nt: TGTGCCAGCCCCCAGGGGGAGGGCGAGCAAGAGACCCAGTACTTC